Listed here are 26 T cell receptor beta chains from one sample, sequenced in a study of blood T cell repertoires in COVID-19. Sequencing used immunoSEQ multiplex PCR; TCRdb keeps in-frame clones, though not all of them. The sample includes about 260,000 clones, 75% to 90% of them seen just once. Sequenced: peripheral blood. All receptors derive from a woman in her 40s who had recovered from COVID-19.

V usage is TRBV5-4 and J usage is TRBJ1-1, with D unclear. CDR3 length: 14 amino acids. Per the germline V gene, CDR1 is SGHNT and CDR2 is YYREEE (reference sequence). V was cut by 0 bases and J by 1 base, with 7 bases left in between. In DNA, the CDR3 is TGTGCCAGCAGCTTGGAGACAAGGAACACTGAAGCTTTCTTT. This encodes CASSLETRNTEAFF.

The chain employs TRBV5-5 and TRBJ2-1; possibly TRBD1 for D (6 bases). CDR3 size: 16 residues. Trimming took 3 bases from V and 4 from J, leaving 17 bases between them. Germline V gene data show CDR1 as SGHKS and CDR2 as YYEKEE (reference sequence). CDR3 loop: CASSWGPTGIYNEQFF. The CDR3, as DNA: TGTGCCAGCAGCTGGGGGCCTACAGGGATTTACAATGAGCAGTTCTTC.

The rearrangement joins TRBV11-2 to TRBJ2-7; 11 bases match TRBD2. The CDR3 loop spans 15 amino acids. The germline gives CDR1 SGHAT, CDR2 FQNNGV. Trimming took 4 bases from V and 2 from J; bases not matched to a gene: 4. In nucleotides, the CDR3 is TGTGCCAGCAGCTCTAGCGGGGGGACAACCTACGAGCAGTACTTC. Amino acids: CASSSSGGTTYEQYF. Full variable domain (rest looked up from reference TRBV11-2 and TRBJ2-7): EAGVAQSPRYKIIEKRQSVAFWCNPISGHATLYWYQQILGQGPKLLIQFQNNGVVDDSQLPKDRFSAERLKGVDSTLKIQPAKLEDSAVYLCASSSSGGTTYEQYFGPGTRLTVT.

This clone has more than one count but fewer than ten. The V gene is TRBV11-3, the J gene TRBJ2-5; 8 nucleotides align to TRBD2. The CDR3 totals 15 residues. CDR1 SGHNT and CDR2 YENEEA come from the germline V gene. V lost 6 bases, J lost 4 bases, and 10 bases stayed unmatched. The chain's CDR3 is CASSSGSGGAETQYF. DNA for the CDR3: TGTGCCAGCAGTTCGGGCAGCGGGGGCGCAGAGACCCAGTACTTC.

The chain carries TRBV7-2 and TRBJ2-7, with unresolved D. Between the trimmed V and J ends, which lost 1 base and 0 bases, there was a span of 13 bases. This CDR3 has 16 amino acids. Per the germline V gene, CDR1 is SGHTA and CDR2 is FQGNSA. DNA of the CDR3: TGTGCCAGCAGCTTAGGACTCCACTCTAGCTCCTACGAGCAGTACTTC. Amino acid sequence: CASSLGLHSSSYEQYF.

The sample holds a few counts of this clone. Other DNA sequences in the sample encode the same CDR3. The chain combines TRBV11-3 with TRBJ1-1, with 8 bases identical to TRBD1. The CDR3 is 15 residues long. With 4 bases clipped from V and 1 base from J, the junction kept 5 bases outside the gene matches. CDR1 SGHNT and CDR2 YENEEA come from the germline V gene. CDR3 sequence reads: CASSSGQGENTEAFF. In nucleotides, the CDR3 is TGTGCCAGCAGCTCAGGACAGGGAGAGAACACTGAAGCTTTCTTT.

This chain links TRBV5-4 with TRBJ2-1, with 9 positions matching TRBD2. There are 15 residues in the CDR3. Germline V gene data show CDR1 as SGHNT and CDR2 as YYREEE (reference sequence). With 0 bases clipped from V and 5 bases from J, the junction kept 3 bases outside the gene matches. The CDR3: CASSLGIAGDNEQFF. CDR3 nucleotide sequence: TGTGCCAGCAGCTTGGGGATAGCGGGGGACAATGAGCAGTTCTTC.

This clone has a handful of counts. The chain uses TRBV6-2 or TRBV6-3 and TRBJ2-2; D remains unclear. There are 15 residues in the CDR3. The germline V and J ends were trimmed by 1 base and 1 base, with 7 bases remaining between them. Germline CDR1 MNHEY, CDR2 SVGEGT. The CDR3 reads CASSYLSQNTGELFF. CDR3 in DNA: TGTGCCAGCAGTTACTTATCACAGAACACCGGGGAGCTGTTTTTT.

This clone is a singleton in its sample. The chain carries TRBV20-1 and TRBJ1-1; D gene unclear. Germline CDR1 and CDR2: DFQATT and SNEGSKA (reference sequence). Trimming stripped 3 bases from V and 7 bases from J, with 6 bases between. This CDR3 has 10 amino acids. CDR3 bases: TGCAGTGCTAGCCGGGATGAAGCTTTCTTT. Its protein product is CSASRDEAFF.

The V gene is TRBV6-6, the J gene TRBJ1-2, with TRBD1 as a possible D gene (5 bases). With 4 bases removed from V and 4 bases from J, the gap between germline ends came to 13 bases. The CDR3 totals 14 residues. Germline-derived CDR1 and CDR2 are MNHNY and SVGAGI (reference sequence). The chain's CDR3 is CASSSRDSFYGYTF. The CDR3 DNA reads as TGTGCCAGCAGTTCGCGCGACAGTTTCTATGGCTACACCTTC.

V gene TRBV5-5 combines with J gene TRBJ2-3; perhaps TRBD2 as D (6 bases). Germline CDR1 reads SGHKS; CDR2 reads YYEKEE (reference sequence). The V end lost 5 bases, the J end lost 1 base, and 8 bases lay between the germline ends. The CDR3 runs 13 residues. The CDR3 sequence is CASRPGGTDTQYF. DNA for the CDR3: TGTGCCAGCAGGCCGGGGGGCACAGATACGCAGTATTTT.

The chain has TRBV9 and TRBJ1-3; 7 bases are shared with TRBD1. The ends lost 0 bases at V and 5 bases at J; junction bases unmatched: 8. This CDR3 is built from 16 residues. CDR1 and CDR2 from the germline V gene are SGDLS and YYNGEE. This CDR3 reads CASSVAYRGERNTIYF. The CDR3 DNA reads TGTGCCAGCAGCGTAGCGTACAGGGGAGAGAGAAACACCATATATTTT.

Here the CDR3 reads CASTGNSQETQYF. Here the CDR3 DNA reads TGCGCCAGCACTGGTAACAGTCAAGAGACCCAGTACTTC. The chain links TRBV5-1 to TRBJ2-5; D is unresolved. CDR3 length: 13 amino acids. Germline V gene data show CDR1 as SGHRS and CDR2 as YFSETQ. Trimming removed 6 bases at V and 2 bases at J, with 11 bases between.

This clone was detected once. The J gene is TRBJ1-6, the V gene TRBV27; D is perhaps TRBD1 (6 bases). CDR1 and CDR2 (germline): MNHEY, SMNVEV (reference sequence). This CDR3 comprises 14 residues. V was trimmed by 5 bases and J by 8 bases, leaving 13 bases between them. The CDR3 spells CASSLFSGDSPLHF. CDR3 nucleotides: TGTGCCAGCAGTCTCTTCTCAGGGGATTCACCCCTCCACTTT.

This chain links TRBV6-4 with TRBJ2-1, with D perhaps TRBD2 (6 bases). The CDR3 loop spans 15 amino acids. Trimming shortened V by 0 bases and J by 3 bases, and 9 bases separated the two germline ends. CDR1 and CDR2 from the germline V gene are MRHNA and SNTAGT. As DNA, the CDR3 is TGTGCCAGCAGTGACTCCCTCGGGGGCTACAATGAGCAGTTCTTC. Its translation is CASSDSLGGYNEQFF.

The CDR3 sequence: CASSVQGAGTEAFF. CDR3 coding DNA: TGTGCCAGCAGCGTCCAGGGGGCAGGCACTGAAGCTTTCTTT. The chain links TRBV7-2 to TRBJ1-1; TRBD1 matches 8 bases. In germline, CDR1 is SGHTA, CDR2 FQGNSA. The CDR3 contains 14 residues. With V trimmed by 5 bases and J by 4 bases, 6 bases remained unmatched.

This clone was seen more than once but under ten times. The chain employs TRBV5-1 and TRBJ2-1, with 9 bases matching TRBD1. The CDR3 sequence is 15 residues long. V lost 1 base and J lost 6; bases outside the gene matches: 5. Germline CDR1 is SGHRS and CDR2 is YFSETQ. The CDR3 spells CASSLLGQGLNEQFF. In nucleotides, the CDR3 is TGCGCCAGCAGCTTGTTGGGACAGGGCCTCAATGAGCAGTTCTTC.

This chain uses TRBV19 with TRBJ2-1; 9 bases fit TRBD2. The CDR3 is made up of 14 amino acids. V lost 1 base to trimming and J lost 9 bases; unmatched junction nucleotides: 4. Per the germline V gene, CDR1 is LNHDA and CDR2 is SQIVND (reference sequence). The CDR3 here is CASSIGGGAGEQFF. The CDR3 DNA follows: TGTGCCAGTAGTATAGGCGGGGGGGCCGGTGAGCAGTTCTTC.

V and J are TRBV2 and TRBJ1-2; TRBD1 matches 9 bases. The CDR3 spans 14 residues. Germline V lookup: CDR1 SNHLY, CDR2 FYNNEI. V dropped 6 bases and J dropped 3; count of bases not matched to a gene: 5. CDR3 sequence (DNA): TGTGCCAGCAGCGGGGACAGGGTGGACTATGGCTACACCTTC. It yields the protein CASSGDRVDYGYTF. Variable domain in full (rest from reference TRBV2 and TRBJ1-2): EPEVTQTPSHQVTQMGQEVILRCVPISNHLYFYWYRQILGQKVEFLVSFYNNEISEKSEIFDDQFSVERPDGSNFTLKIRSTKLEDSAMYFCASSGDRVDYGYTFGSGTRLTVV.

CDR3 in DNA: TGCGCCAGCAGCACCTGGACAGGGTTTGAGGGCTATGGCTACACCTTC. Its protein is CASSTWTGFEGYGYTF. This chain links TRBV5-1 with TRBJ1-2; 8 bases map to TRBD1. Germline V gene lookup returns CDR1 SGHRS and CDR2 YFSETQ. This CDR3 comprises 16 residues. V gave up 4 bases and J gave up 4 bases; unmatched junction bases: 12.

CDR3 protein: CASSRRLASGVNTGELFF. The CDR3 bases are TGTGCCAGCAGCCGCCGTTTGGCTAGCGGGGTCAACACCGGGGAGCTGTTTTTT. The rearrangement uses TRBV7-2 and TRBJ2-2; 9 bases are a match to TRBD2. V lost 5 bases, J lost 2 bases, and 12 bases stayed unmatched. Germline assignment: CDR1 SGHTA and CDR2 FQGNSA. This CDR3 spans 18 amino acids. Looking up the rest from reference TRBV7-2 and TRBJ2-2 gives the full variable domain: GAGVSQSPSNKVTEKGKDVELRCDPISGHTALYWYRQSLGQGLEFLIYFQGNSAPDKSGLPSDRFSAERTGGSVSTLTIQRTQQEDSAVYLCASSRRLASGVNTGELFFGEGSRLTVL.

This clone was detected only a few times. The rearrangement links TRBV3-1 (or the pseudogene TRBV3-2) to TRBJ1-1; D gene unclear. Looked up from germline, CDR1 is LGHDT and CDR2 is YNNKEL (reference sequence). V lost 6 bases and J 4 bases, leaving 12 bases between the germline ends. CDR3 length equals 13 residues. CDR3 region: CASSRRVSTEAFF. For the CDR3, the DNA is TGTGCCAGCAGTAGGAGGGTTAGCACTGAAGCTTTCTTT.

The CDR3 protein is CASHTGSGNTIYF. The DNA of the CDR3 is TGCGCCAGCCATACGGGCTCTGGAAACACCATATATTTT. The chain carries TRBV10-2 and TRBJ1-3; D uncertain. CDR1 and CDR2 from the germline V gene are WSHSY and SAAADI. CDR3 length equals 13 residues. V shed 8 bases and J shed 0 bases, with 8 bases lying between them.

The chain recombines TRBV3-1 (or the pseudogene TRBV3-2) with TRBJ2-7; D perhaps matches TRBD1 (6 bases). This CDR3 is 15 amino acids long. V lost 4 bases and J 1 base, leaving 14 bases between the germline ends. From germline, CDR1 is LGHDT and CDR2 YNNKEL (reference sequence). For the CDR3, the DNA is TGTGCCAGCAGCCCAGGGGCCGACCCGTCCTACGAGCAGTACTTC. As protein: CASSPGADPSYEQYF.

The chain couples TRBV18 to TRBJ1-2; 7 nucleotides match TRBD1. The CDR3 is 13 residues long. J lost 3 bases, V lost 4 bases, and 2 bases had no gene match. Germline CDR1 reads KGHSH; CDR2 reads LQKENI. The CDR3 DNA reads as TGTGCCAGCTCACTCGGACAGGACTATGGCTACACCTTC. Protein product: CASSLGQDYGYTF.

The chain carries TRBV19 and TRBJ1-2; possibly TRBD1 for D (6 bases). CDR3 length: 15 amino acids. V gave up 7 bases and J gave up 0 bases, with 15 bases separating them. CDR1 is LNHDA and CDR2 is SQIVND in the germline V gene (reference sequence). In DNA, the CDR3 is TGTGCCAGTAAGGACAGAATCCTAGCTAACTATGGCTACACCTTC. Its translation: CASKDRILANYGYTF. Using reference TRBV19 and TRBJ1-2 for the parts outside the CDR3, the full variable domain is DGGITQSPKYLFRKEGQNVTLSCEQNLNHDAMYWYRQDPGQGLRLIYYSQIVNDFQKGDIAEGYSVSREKKESFPLTVTSAQKNPTAFYLCASKDRILANYGYTFGSGTRLTVV.